This paragraph covers one T cell receptor beta chain sequence. The target antigen is unknown. This sample stems from a study of vaccination and CD4 T cells after COVID-19. On the study more broadly: Three convalescent patients were sampled at day 14 and days 161 to 241 post-vaccination. Study findings and constraints: Convalescent patient numbers were relatively low, with no early post-infection timepoints.

The sample's time point: late sampling 161 to 241 days after vaccination in a few convalescent patients. Convalescent patients tested SARS-CoV-2 PCR positive from March to December 2020, before Alpha, Beta and Delta emerged. TCRdb reprocessed the PCR reads with MiXCR, giving one entry per CDR3 protein. The repertoire consists of 25,000 to 35,000 distinct CDR3 sequences, with around 49% occurring once and the leading ten covering 5.8%. The germline V and J ends were trimmed by 2 bases and 1 base, with 21 bases remaining between them. The CDR3 extends over 18 amino acids. CDR1 MDHEN and CDR2 SYDVKM come from the germline V gene.

Sequenced material: CD4+ T cells from blood, taken about 7 months after SARS-CoV-2 vaccination. The V gene is TRBV28, the J gene TRBJ2-7; TRBD1 might be the D (7 bases). The receptor was isolated from a human donor who had recovered from COVID-19. The CDR3 DNA reads as TGTGCCAGCAGTTTAAGACCACTGGGGGGACAGCGATCCTACGAGCAGTACTTC. It is translated as CASSLRPLGGQRSYEQYF. The full variable domain, with the rest looked up from reference TRBV28 and TRBJ2-7, is DVKVTQSSRYLVKRTGEKVFLECVQDMDHENMFWYRQDPGLGLRLIYFSYDVKMKEKGDIPEGYSVSREKKERFSLILESASTNQTSMYLCASSLRPLGGQRSYEQYFGPGTRLTVT.